This T cell receptor (beta chain) was retrieved from a study of cytomegalovirus exposure and HLA in healthy donors. Study-wide results and caveats: The analysis excluded some indistinguishable V segments, including TRBV6-2 and TRBV6-3.

In regard to this clone: Antigen: not known.

The CDR3 sequence is 12 residues long. V lost 2 bases and J lost 4, with 6 bases in between. CDR1 is LGHNT and CDR2 is FRNRAP in the germline V gene. Healthy bone marrow donors made up the donors. The PCR used 60 Vbeta and 13 Jbeta primers. This table comes from immunoSEQ multiplex PCR, and its TCRdb copy is limited to in-frame clones, with some not included. This table has about 97,000 clones, roughly 79% appearing once. The rearrangement joins TRBV12-5 to TRBJ2-7; D remains ambiguous. Sequencing input: PBMCs. The sequence derives from a woman aged 40 to 49 in good health and CMV-seronegative. The CDR3 is CASGLSRYEQYF. As DNA, the CDR3 is TGTGCTAGTGGTTTGTCCAGGTACGAGCAGTACTTC.